The sequence of this T cell receptor beta chain was determined in a study of T cells during gluten challenge in celiac disease (dated by TCRdb to about 2017). Concerning the study at large: Paired single-cell TCR sequencing was carried out for 7 challenge participants in whom a significant rise in HLA-DQ:gluten tetramer-binding T cells was shown. Blood was collected at baseline, day 6 and day 14 of the challenge, and duodenal biopsies at baseline and day 14. On the Illumina MiSeq, single-cell libraries were sequenced paired-end 250 bp and bulk libraries were sequenced paired-end 300 bp. General findings and caveats noted by the study authors: Across 7 patients, about 11-45% of single-cell TCR-alpha/beta clonotypes at the latest time point were also present at baseline; bulk data gave about 51-55%. On day 6, circulating gluten-specific T cells had a lower sample-corrected Shannon diversity, showing that clonal expansion increased. Gluten-specific T cells in the circulation reached a peak on day 6, and the day-6 repertoire appeared to be made up largely of expanded preexisting memory clonotypes.

Per the germline V gene (reference sequence), LNHDA is the CDR1 and SQIVND is the CDR2. The CDR3 measures 16 amino acids from cysteine to phenylalanine. Solely the CDR3 DNA is kept, with 48 bases framed from the first base. Relative to germline, V is 3 bases shorter and J is 0 bases shorter, with 12 bases between their ends. On this clonotype itself: No base-level quality is on record; no much larger clone is a single base apart.

For blood cells, the gate was set on tetramer-binding CD4+ effector-memory gut-homing T cells, defined as CD3+, CD45RA-, CD62L- and integrin beta7+, with lineage markers excluded. A 14-day oral dietary gluten challenge was undertaken by treated celiac disease patients on a gluten-free diet so that recall of gluten-specific T cells could be studied. Sorting was done on an Aria II cell sorter as single cells, plus in bulk whenever tetramer-positive cells were relatively numerous. Peripheral blood mononuclear cells were isolated by Ficoll density gradient centrifugation and cryopreserved before staining. Thawed cells were stained with a pool of PE-conjugated HLA-DQ:gluten tetramers presenting immunodominant gluten epitopes before sorting of tetramer-binding CD4+ T cells. After staining with HLA-DQ:gluten tetramers, blood samples were enriched using a tetramer-based method. The library relied on single-cell sequencing. TCRdb shows the sequencer as Illumina MiSeq. Paired single-cell TCR-alpha and TCR-beta sequences were amplified by three nested PCRs with multiplexed primers covering all TRA and TRB V genes. On the authors' methods: Selected pRESTO steps were used to preprocess reads, and IMGT/HighV-QUEST was used to assign V, D, J genes and CDR3 junctions. Only valid singletons with no more than three chains, each backed by 100 or more reads, were kept as single cells. Clonotypes were defined as identical paired TCR-alpha/beta nucleotide sequences, and negligible cross-contamination was indicated by cross-patient sharing of only roughly 0.19%. Repertoire diversity was estimated with an undersampling-corrected Shannon index in samples with more than 20 cells. TCRdb's own reprocessing of the public reads used fastp at Q25 and MiXCR and kept productive beta chains. CDR3 protein sequences are deduplicated, and each keeps its most common genes and DNA. The V and J calls shown here were made by TCRdb, not taken from the authors' results. The sample data list some 97 distinct CDR3 sequences, and roughly 50% of these were observed just once. The ten largest clones capture 75% to 80% of the sample.

This clonotype was sampled from a female donor with celiac disease. This sample comprised gluten-specific CD4+ T cells sorted from blood using tetramers, obtained at baseline or on day 6, 14 or 28 of gluten challenge (not recorded which). The sequence joins TRBV19 to TRBJ2-1; the D gene is unclear. The nucleotides read TGTGCCAGTAGTATCATGGGCTCGGGCTCCTACAATGAGCAGTTCTTC. This codes for CASSIMGSGSYNEQFF. Supplemented by the reference TRBV19 and TRBJ2-1 proteins around the CDR3, the complete variable domain is DGGITQSPKYLFRKEGQNVTLSCEQNLNHDAMYWYRQDPGQGLRLIYYSQIVNDFQKGDIAEGYSVSREKKESFPLTVTSAQKNPTAFYLCASSIMGSGSYNEQFFGPGTRLTVL.